Detailed here is one T cell receptor beta chain. What this receptor recognizes is not known. The junction and the germline gene differ at one end; a read error may be behind it. Reads for this sample came from an Illumina HiSeq 1500. TCRdb applied fastp at Q25 and MiXCR to the public reads, then kept only in-frame beta chains. CDR3 protein sequences are deduplicated, and each keeps its most common genes and DNA. This sample holds some 800,000 distinct CDR3 sequences; 32% were observed only once. The ten biggest clones cover around an eighth of the sample. These data originate in a study of T cell repertoires in cytomegalovirus infection (dated by TCRdb to between 2017 and 2020). For the wider study: Peptide stimulations targeted recently identified HLA-C-restricted CMV epitopes, whose presentation resists viral immunomodulation, together with well-studied HLA-B-restricted epitopes. Donor HLA type was relevant to the analysis, because carriage of CMV infection together with the matching HLA type was indicated by public TCR beta signatures. The research as a whole found: In both this cohort and an independent roughly 330-donor cohort, the cumulative frequency of public TCR beta family members distinguished carriers of CMV infection plus the relevant HLA type. The ex vivo response was dominated by HLA-C-restricted CMV-specific TCR beta clonotypes, which also provided the single most frequent clonotype in two of eight donors.

This specimen's treatment or condition label, per the study, means: in vitro stimulation with specific CMV peptide epitopes to enrich CMV-specific T cells. CDR1 and CDR2 (LNHDA, SQIVND) derive from the germline V gene (reference sequence). The CDR3 covers 14 residues, taking in both the cysteine and the phenylalanine. Solely the CDR3 DNA is kept, with 42 bases framed from the first base. This clonotype was sampled from a human donor in good health (CMV status not recorded). Some clones in this sample may be carry-over from other donors' samples. Sample: cultured CD8+ T cells from PBMCs, taken from culture after CMV antigen stimulation. The sequence joins TRBV19 to TRBJ1-1; possibly the D gene is TRBD1, per 6 matching bases. The nucleotides are TGTGTCAGTAGTGTCGGGACAAGCCACACTGAAGCTTTCTTT. This encodes CVSSVGTSHTEAFF.